These T cell receptor beta chains were read from a single sample in a study of cytomegalovirus exposure and HLA in healthy donors. The assay was immunoSEQ multiplex PCR, and TCRdb's table has in-frame clones only and misses some. The table includes approximately 150,000 clones, 82% detected once. Sample: PBMCs. These TCRs come from a male donor in good health and CMV-seronegative. CDR3s include the opening cysteine and the closing phenylalanine or tryptophan. Fields, in order: J gene, V gene, clone size, D gene, CDR3 protein. The D gene is left open where the match is weak. Not every row has a clone size; where given, it reads once, few, many or a size class.

J: NA; V: TRBV9; size: NA; D: NA; CDR3: CASSVGGGGSLYEQYF
J: TRBJ1-1; V: TRBV7-9; size: NA; D: NA; CDR3: CASSFTGLTEAFF
J: TRBJ2-6; V: TRBV7-9; size: NA; D: NA; CDR3: CSSSLQGAGANVLTF
J: TRBJ2-1; V: TRBV29-1; size: NA; D: TRBD2; CDR3: CSATAGGYNEQFF
J: TRBJ2-4; V: TRBV7-2; size: NA; D: NA; CDR3: CASSRTLQQSAKNIQYF
J: TRBJ1-5; V: TRBV11-2; size: NA; D: NA; CDR3: CASSLANQPQHF
J: TRBJ2-5; V: TRBV14; size: NA; D: NA; CDR3: CASRQTYQETQYF
J: TRBJ1-5; V: TRBV19; size: NA; D: NA; CDR3: CASSMGGGYVQPQHF
J: TRBJ2-1; V: TRBV13; size: NA; D: NA; CDR3: CASSLELRNEQFF
J: TRBJ1-5; V: TRBV18; size: once; D: TRBD1; CDR3: CASSPLATQGAEQPQHF
J: TRBJ2-7; V: TRBV27; size: NA; D: TRBD1; CDR3: CASSLKPSGTGNSYEQYF
J: TRBJ2-5; V: TRBV20-1; size: once; D: NA; CDR3: CSRLETETQYF
J: TRBJ2-3; V: TRBV4-1; size: NA; D: TRBD2; CDR3: CASSPLISTSGFHAQYF
J: TRBJ2-3; V: TRBV4-2; size: few; D: NA; CDR3: CASSPQKGGGTDTQYF
J: TRBJ1-5; V: TRBV19; size: NA; D: TRBD1; CDR3: CASSAQGSNQPQHF
J: TRBJ2-1; V: TRBV28; size: NA; D: NA; CDR3: CASSAYNEQFF